Listed below are T cell receptor beta chains from one sample, sequenced in a study of tumour-infiltrating T cells in Burkitt lymphoma. Measured with immunoSEQ multiplex PCR; TCRdb has only the in-frame clones, and not every one. The table has 46,000 or so clones, approximately 31% seen once. The sequenced sample was tumor tissue. Receptors originate from a human donor with Burkitt lymphoma. Both conserved end residues are part of each CDR3. The D gene is left open where the match is weak. The size of a clone is reported for some rows only, either as once, few or many, or as a class for expanded clones.

D gene: -; clone size: -; V gene: TRBV5-5; J gene: TRBJ2-3; CDR3 protein: CASSLGTVPSTDTQYF; CDR3 DNA: TGTGCCAGCAGCTTGGGTACAGTCCCTAGCACAGATACGCAGTATTTT
D gene: -; clone size: -; V gene: TRBV19; J gene: TRBJ1-2; CDR3 protein: CASSPGTEFNGYTF; CDR3 DNA: TGTGCCAGTAGCCCTGGGACTGAATTTAATGGCTACACCTTC
D gene: -; clone size: -; V gene: TRBV15; J gene: TRBJ1-2; CDR3 protein: CATSRTNRDGYTF; CDR3 DNA: TGTGCCACCAGCAGAACCAACAGGGATGGCTACACCTTC
D gene: -; clone size: once; V gene: TRBV21-1; J gene: TRBJ2-7; CDR3 protein: CASSVDRPPSYEQYF; CDR3 DNA: TGTGCCAGCAGCGTTGACAGGCCTCCTTCCTACGAGCAGTACTTC
D gene: -; clone size: -; V gene: TRBV5-5; J gene: TRBJ1-2; CDR3 protein: CASSETRVGSGYTF; CDR3 DNA: TGTGCCAGCAGCGAAACCAGGGTAGGATCGGGCTACACCTTC
D gene: -; clone size: -; V gene: TRBV5-1; J gene: TRBJ2-7; CDR3 protein: CASSLGTGGSSYEQYF; CDR3 DNA: TGCGCCAGCAGCCTCGGGACGGGGGGCAGCTCCTACGAGCAGTACTTC
D gene: -; clone size: -; V gene: TRBV29-1; J gene: TRBJ2-5; CDR3 protein: CSHGTRQETQYF; CDR3 DNA: TGCAGCCATGGGACCCGCCAAGAGACCCAGTACTTC
D gene: -; clone size: -; V gene: TRBV4-1; J gene: TRBJ2-2; CDR3 protein: CASSQEGDWNTGELFF; CDR3 DNA: TGCGCCAGCAGCCAAGAGGGGGACTGGAACACCGGGGAGCTGTTTTTT
D gene: -; clone size: -; V gene: TRBV7-2; J gene: TRBJ2-7; CDR3 protein: CASSSRYEQYF; CDR3 DNA: TGTGCCAGCAGTTCACGCTACGAGCAGTACTTC
D gene: -; clone size: few; V gene: TRBV7-2; J gene: TRBJ1-1; CDR3 protein: CASSPAAPRGDTEAFF; CDR3 DNA: TGTGCCAGCAGCCCCGCGGCCCCCAGGGGAGACACTGAAGCTTTCTTT
D gene: -; clone size: few; V gene: TRBV14; J gene: TRBJ2-7; CDR3 protein: CASSQESREYF; CDR3 DNA: TGTGCCAGCAGCCAGGAATCACGGGAGTACTTC
D gene: -; clone size: -; V gene: TRBV4-2; J gene: TRBJ2-7; CDR3 protein: CASSQTVYEQYF; CDR3 DNA: TGTGCCAGCAGCCAAACCGTTTACGAGCAGTACTTC
D gene: -; clone size: few; V gene: TRBV5-4; J gene: TRBJ1-4; CDR3 protein: CASSFRGRTEKLFF; CDR3 DNA: TGTGCCAGCAGCTTCAGGGGCCGAACCGAAAAACTGTTTTTT
D gene: -; clone size: -; V gene: TRBV14; J gene: TRBJ2-7; CDR3 protein: CASSYVQGSYEQYF; CDR3 DNA: TGTGCCAGCAGCTACGTGCAGGGCTCCTACGAGCAGTACTTC
D gene: -; clone size: -; V gene: TRBV5-5; J gene: TRBJ2-7; CDR3 protein: CASSLGPFDSRRGYEQYF; CDR3 DNA: TGTGCCAGCAGCTTGGGCCCGTTCGACAGTCGCCGAGGCTACGAGCAGTACTTC
D gene: -; clone size: -; V gene: TRBV7-9; J gene: TRBJ2-7; CDR3 protein: CASSLTRQFSYEQYF; CDR3 DNA: TGTGCCAGCAGCCTTACCCGACAGTTCTCCTACGAGCAGTACTTC
D gene: -; clone size: -; V gene: TRBV7-9; J gene: TRBJ2-5; CDR3 protein: CASSLSGAETETQYF; CDR3 DNA: TGTGCCAGCAGCTTATCGGGGGCCGAAACGGAGACCCAATACTTC
D gene: -; clone size: few; V gene: TRBV5-6; J gene: TRBJ1-1; CDR3 protein: CASSLGLVNTEAFF; CDR3 DNA: TGTGCCAGCAGCTTGGGACTGGTGAACACTGAAGCTTTCTTT
D gene: -; clone size: -; V gene: TRBV5-1; J gene: TRBJ1-2; CDR3 protein: CASSLGADGYTF; CDR3 DNA: TGCGCCAGCAGCTTGGGTGCCGATGGCTACACCTTC
D gene: -; clone size: -; V gene: TRBV6-4; J gene: TRBJ2-1; CDR3 protein: CASSEPGKGDEQFF; CDR3 DNA: TGTGCCAGCAGTGAACCGGGAAAGGGGGATGAGCAGTTCTTC
D gene: -; clone size: -; V gene: TRBV2; J gene: TRBJ1-2; CDR3 protein: CASRIPVGYGYTF; CDR3 DNA: TGTGCCAGCCGGATCCCGGTGGGCTATGGCTACACCTTC
D gene: -; clone size: many; V gene: TRBV5-4; J gene: TRBJ2-1; CDR3 protein: CASSFDGGQGFNEQFF; CDR3 DNA: TGTGCCAGCAGCTTTGATGGGGGGCAGGGTTTCAATGAGCAGTTCTTC
D gene: TRBD1; clone size: few; V gene: TRBV5-4; J gene: TRBJ2-1; CDR3 protein: CASSPPQGARNEQFF; CDR3 DNA: TGTGCCAGCAGCCCACCACAGGGGGCGCGGAATGAGCAGTTCTTC
D gene: -; clone size: -; V gene: TRBV5-1; J gene: TRBJ2-2; CDR3 protein: CASMEGSTGELFF; CDR3 DNA: TGCGCCAGCATGGAGGGATCCACCGGGGAGCTGTTTTTT
D gene: -; clone size: -; V gene: TRBV27; J gene: TRBJ1-3; CDR3 protein: CASSLSEGGNTIYF; CDR3 DNA: TGTGCCAGCAGTTTATCGGAAGGAGGAAACACCATATATTTT
D gene: -; clone size: few; V gene: TRBV5-1; J gene: TRBJ1-1; CDR3 protein: CASSLAAGRMNTEAFF; CDR3 DNA: TGCGCCAGCAGCTTGGCCGCAGGACGAATGAACACTGAAGCTTTCTTT
D gene: -; clone size: few; V gene: TRBV5-5; J gene: TRBJ2-1; CDR3 protein: CASSLLGATVSYNEQFF; CDR3 DNA: TGTGCCAGCAGCCTGCTAGGGGCGACGGTGTCCTACAATGAGCAGTTCTTC
D gene: TRBD1; clone size: -; V gene: TRBV11-3; J gene: TRBJ2-3; CDR3 protein: CASSPGQGTTDTQYF; CDR3 DNA: TGTGCCAGCAGCCCCGGACAGGGGACAACAGATACGCAGTATTTT
D gene: TRBD1; clone size: few; V gene: TRBV5-1; J gene: TRBJ1-1; CDR3 protein: CASSLNRGMNTEAFF; CDR3 DNA: TGCGCCAGCAGCTTAAACAGGGGCATGAACACTGAAGCTTTCTTT
D gene: -; clone size: -; V gene: TRBV28; J gene: TRBJ1-5; CDR3 protein: CASSFLLGRHSNQPQHF; CDR3 DNA: TGTGCCAGCAGTTTTTTGCTCGGCAGACATAGCAATCAGCCCCAGCATTTT
D gene: -; clone size: -; V gene: TRBV5-1; J gene: TRBJ1-1; CDR3 protein: CASSLLSENTEAFF; CDR3 DNA: TGCGCCAGCAGCTTGTTATCGGAGAACACTGAAGCTTTCTTT